The clone carrying this T cell receptor beta chain has only a few counts. As yet, its antigen is unknown. This entry comes from a study of T cells after yellow fever vaccination. About the study: Libraries from low-cell-number fractions were prepared with the SMART-Seq v4 Ultra Low Input RNA kit. Overall study results and limits: By day 5 rather than day 15, the secondary response had peaked, though it was weaker. Only a minor proportion of clonotypes was detected across both CD4 and CD8 compartments.

The trim removed 0 bases at V and 2 bases at J, leaving 5 bases unmatched. Germline loops: CDR1 MNHEY, CDR2 SVGAGI. This CDR3 comprises 16 residues. Production of TCR cDNA was by 5'RACE template switching, which also added a universal primer site and UMIs. TCRdb re-called the 5' RACE reads with MiXCR, one entry per CDR3 protein. The table has about 500,000 distinct CDR3 sequences, less than 20% seen once. This TCR was recovered from a man between 18 and 35 years old who received the YFV17D yellow fever vaccine. This specimen consisted of PBMCs, obtained more than 4 days after the first yellow fever vaccination. The rearrangement joins TRBV6-5 to TRBJ2-5; 8 bases align to TRBD2. CDR3 protein: CASSYSGLGRQETQYF. The CDR3 DNA reads TGTGCCAGCAGTTACTCGGGACTAGGCAGGCAAGAGACCCAGTACTTC.